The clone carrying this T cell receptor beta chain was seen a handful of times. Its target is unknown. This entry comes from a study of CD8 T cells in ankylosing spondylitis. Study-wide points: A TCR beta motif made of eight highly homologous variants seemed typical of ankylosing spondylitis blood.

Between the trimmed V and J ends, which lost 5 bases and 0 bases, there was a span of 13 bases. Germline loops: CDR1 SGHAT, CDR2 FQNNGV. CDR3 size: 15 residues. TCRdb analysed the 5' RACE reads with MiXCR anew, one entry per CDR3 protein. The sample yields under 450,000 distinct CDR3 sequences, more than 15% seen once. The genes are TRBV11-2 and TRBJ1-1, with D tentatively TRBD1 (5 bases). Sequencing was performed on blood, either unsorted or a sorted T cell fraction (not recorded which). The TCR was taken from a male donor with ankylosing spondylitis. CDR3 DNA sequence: TGTGCCAGCAGCGCGGTTAGGGGCTTGAACACTGAAGCTTTCTTT. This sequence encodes CASSAVRGLNTEAFF.